This TCR beta chain was observed in a study of blood T cell repertoires in COVID-19. The CDR3 is made up of 13 amino acids. Germline values: CDR1 ENHRY, CDR2 SYGVKD. J gave up 5 bases and V 4 bases, and 5 bases lay outside the gene matches. Per the original data handling: Amplification of reference gene primers was used by the study to estimate nucleated cell counts. Data came from immunoSEQ multiplex PCR; TCRdb stores just in-frame clones and leaves some out. The V and J calls and clone size were taken over from that table, and D and trimming were inferred from the DNA. The repertoire holds approximately 300,000 clones, with about 92% as singletons.

This rearrangement joins TRBV10-3 to TRBJ2-7; 7 nucleotides agree with TRBD1. The source material was PBMCs or T cells enriched from blood (not recorded which). The sequence was obtained from a woman aged 25-40 years who had recovered from COVID-19. In DNA form, the CDR3 reads TGTGCCATCAGTGTATGGACAGGCGACGAGCAGTACTTC. This sequence encodes CAISVWTGDEQYF.